This T cell receptor gamma chain was profiled in a study of Vδ1+ human thymocytes. Germline assignment: CDR1 VTNTFY and CDR2 YDVSTARD (reference sequence). The V and J ends lost 0 bases and 9 bases, in that order; junction bases with no gene match: 8. The CDR3 is made up of 13 amino acids. This clone has just a few counts. The antigen is unknown. Study-level results: In the thymus, TRG and TRD repertoires looked highly polyclonal with Gaussian CDR3 lengths. TRD repertoires were essentially private, unlike widely shared TRG clonotypes. Despite high sort purity, roughly a fifth of thymic T cell receptor delta sequences were Vdelta2.

RNA was extracted from the cells and then reverse transcribed. Pooled V-gene forward primers with one constant-region reverse primer generated the CDR3 amplicons by multiplex PCR. TCRdb processed the multiplex PCR reads again with the CATT caller. Found here are about 36,000 gamma-chain clones, around 20% of them singletons; the top ten hold 1.5% to 2%. This receptor was obtained from a girl under two years old who had congenital heart surgery. The gene calls are TRGV3 and TRGJ1 or TRGJ2. Specimen: Vdelta1+ gamma-delta thymocytes from the thymus. Described subset: FACS-sorted CD3+ TCRalphabeta- TCRVdelta1+ TCRVdelta2- thymocytes. This CDR3 reads CATWDRRPLKKLF. The DNA of the CDR3 is TGTGCCACCTGGGACAGGCGCCCTCTTAAGAAACTCTTT.